These T cell receptor beta chains were read from a single sample in a study of Graves' ophthalmopathy and Graves' hyperthyroidism. TCRdb called the multiplex PCR reads again in MiXCR, with one record for every CDR3 protein. This table holds about 700,000 distinct CDR3 sequences, approximately 40% found once. Sequences were obtained from peripheral blood. The receptors were gathered from an adult man with Graves' ophthalmopathy. Each CDR3 is given with its conserved first and last residue. Fields, in order: D gene, V gene, J gene, clone size, CDR3 protein, CDR3 DNA. A D gene is named only where the DNA matches it firmly. Clone size is stated in some rows and not others, as once, few, many or a class when expanded.

.,TRBV29-1,TRBJ2-5,many,CSVEWGTKETQYF,TGCAGCGTTGAGTGGGGAACCAAAGAGACCCAGTACTTC
.,TRBV10-3,TRBJ2-2,.,CAITSSRVTGELFF,TGTGCCATCACATCCTCTAGAGTCACCGGGGAGCTGTTTTTT
.,TRBV7-6,TRBJ1-4,.,CASSLSSGGGTNEKLFF,TGTGCCAGCAGCCTCTCCTCCGGGGGCGGTACTAATGAAAAACTGTTTTTT
.,TRBV25-1,TRBJ2-2,few,CASSTQQGGGELFF,TGTGCCAGCAGTACCCAACAGGGCGGCGGGGAGCTGTTTTTT
TRBD1,TRBV29-1,TRBJ1-1,many,CSVAGGQGDTEAFF,TGCAGCGTCGCAGGGGGACAGGGGGACACTGAAGCTTTCTTT
.,TRBV7-2,TRBJ1-1,.,CASSILGGGLTEAFF,TGTGCCAGCAGCATACTGGGGGGGGGACTCACTGAAGCTTTCTTT
TRBD1,TRBV29-1,TRBJ2-5,.,CSVSGTGGMETQYF,TGCAGCGTTTCCGGGACAGGGGGAATGGAGACCCAGTACTTC
.,TRBV7-9,TRBJ2-7,many,CASSSIPYEQYF,TGTGCCAGCAGCTCGATCCCCTACGAGCAGTACTTC
.,TRBV5-1,TRBJ2-5,.,CASALLGVEETQYF,TGCGCCAGCGCCCTCCTGGGGGTGGAGGAGACCCAGTACTTC
.,TRBV10-3,TRBJ1-3,many,CAIRSGTGNTIYF,TGTGCCATCAGGTCAGGCACTGGAAACACCATATATTTT
.,TRBV7-9,TRBJ1-1,few,CASSFRTDAEAFF,TGTGCCAGCAGCTTTAGGACGGACGCTGAAGCTTTCTTT
.,TRBV5-1,TRBJ1-1,.,CASRFSQGLSLTEAFF,TGCGCCAGCAGATTCTCCCAGGGTTTGAGTCTCACTGAAGCTTTCTTT
TRBD2,TRBV5-4,TRBJ2-2,.,CASSGRGGRNTGELFF,TGTGCCAGCAGCGGACGGGGGGGACGGAACACCGGGGAGCTGTTTTTT
.,TRBV10-2,TRBJ2-5,.,CASSDRGKGQWETQYF,TGCGCCAGCAGTGATCGGGGGAAGGGGCAGTGGGAGACCCAGTACTTC
TRBD2,TRBV5-1,TRBJ2-7,few,CASSLNREGDEQYF,TGCGCCAGCAGCTTGAACCGGGAGGGCGACGAGCAGTACTTC
.,TRBV6-6,TRBJ1-5,.,CASSYSVASNQPQHF,TGTGCCAGCAGTTACTCGGTGGCATCCAATCAGCCCCAGCATTTT